Following are 21 T cell receptor beta chains from one sample sequenced in a study of blood T cell repertoires in COVID-19 (dated by TCRdb to 2019 to 2021). The library was made by the immunoSEQ multiplex PCR assay. The immuneACCESS repertoire file appears here via TCRdb, limited to in-frame rearrangements. These files lack a portion of the clones; in checked studies, under half of the deficit traces to unresolved V genes, and the cause of the others is not known. The sample table shows about 200,000 clones, and 80% to 85% are seen once. Less than 8.5% of the sample is taken by the ten largest. Sequenced input: PBMCs or T cells enriched from blood (not recorded which). Source of these receptors: a man between 35 and 55 years old who had recovered from COVID-19.

The chain is built from TRBV20-1 and TRBJ1-2; D is unresolved. Per the germline V gene, CDR1 is DFQATT and CDR2 is SNEGSKA (reference sequence). V was cut by 8 bases and J by 8 bases, with 9 bases left in between. The CDR3 spans 9 residues. In DNA, the CDR3 is TGCAGTCCCGCGTGGGGCTACACCTTC. Its translation: CSPAWGYTF.

This clone was seen a handful of times. This chain uses TRBV4-1 with TRBJ1-1; no reliable D call. The CDR3 has 17 amino acids. The germline gives CDR1 MGHRA, CDR2 YSYEKL. V gave up 2 bases and J gave up 0 bases, with 16 bases separating them. This CDR3 is CASSQSGIAGMNTEAFF. The CDR3 DNA follows: TGCGCCAGCAGCCAATCCGGAATTGCGGGGATGAACACTGAAGCTTTCTTT.

The rearrangement joins TRBV15 to TRBJ1-6; possible D gene TRBD1, 5 bases. CDR1 and CDR2 from the germline V gene are LNHNV and YYDKDF (reference sequence). This CDR3 contains 15 residues. Trimming removed 1 base at V and 4 bases at J, with 8 bases between. CDR3 in DNA: TGTGCCACCAGCAGAGTCAGGGCTTATAATTCACCCCTCCACTTT. This sequence encodes CATSRVRAYNSPLHF.

Points on this clone: Other nucleotide sequences from this sample produce the same CDR3. The J gene is TRBJ1-1, the V gene TRBV7-9; D may be TRBD1 (5 bases). The length of the CDR3 is 14 residues. Germline CDR1 is SEHNR and CDR2 is FQNEAQ (reference sequence). Between the trimmed V and J ends, which lost 2 bases and 1 base, there was a span of 8 bases. Here the CDR3 DNA reads TGTGCCAGCAGCTTACTGACAGAGAACACTGAAGCTTTCTTT. Translating gives CASSLLTENTEAFF.

This chain links TRBV6-1 with TRBJ2-2; D might be TRBD2 (6 bases). With 2 bases removed from V and 5 bases from J, the gap between germline ends came to 15 bases. Germline V gives CDR1 MNHNS, CDR2 SASEGT. The CDR3 is 16 amino acids. CDR3 DNA sequence: TGTGCCAGCAGTGAACGGGCCGGGGCGGGGACCGGGGAGCTGTTTTTT. Protein product: CASSERAGAGTGELFF.

This chain uses TRBV5-4 with TRBJ1-6; TRBD1 aligns across 9 bases. The CDR3 is 17 residues long. With 4 bases clipped from V and 8 bases from J, the junction kept 13 bases outside the gene matches. CDR1 and CDR2 from the germline V gene are SGHNT and YYREEE (reference sequence). The CDR3 DNA sequence: TGTGCCAGCAGCCCGGCCGGATGGGACAGGGCGGATTCACCCCTCCACTTT. As protein: CASSPAGWDRADSPLHF.

This clone was observed a single time. CDR3 residues: CASSLAPGVMNTEAFF. CDR3 nucleotides: TGTGCCAGCAGCTTAGCCCCAGGGGTCATGAACACTGAAGCTTTCTTT. The genes are TRBV11-2 and TRBJ1-1; D perhaps matches TRBD1 (6 bases). The V end was cut by 1 base, the J end by 0 bases, with 12 bases between. Germline V gives CDR1 SGHAT, CDR2 FQNNGV. This CDR3 is 16 amino acids long.

This sequence joins TRBV5-1 and TRBJ2-1; D is unresolved. The V gene lost 5 bases and the J gene lost 8 bases, with 14 bases spanning the gap. Germline V gene sequence: CDR1 SGHRS, CDR2 YFSETQ. The CDR3 contains 13 residues. In DNA form, the CDR3 reads TGCGCCAGCAGAATGGCCGGGTTCGATGAGCAGTTCTTC. Protein: CASRMAGFDEQFF.

The chain is built from TRBV18 and TRBJ2-3; D not resolved. The V gene lost 0 bases and the J gene lost 0 bases, with 4 bases spanning the gap. This CDR3 comprises 14 residues. The germline gives CDR1 KGHSH, CDR2 LQKENI. CDR3 protein: CASSPPMSTDTQYF. Here the CDR3 DNA reads TGTGCCAGCTCACCACCTATGAGCACAGATACGCAGTATTTT.

The V and J genes are TRBV18 and TRBJ1-5; TRBD1 matches at 9 bases. This CDR3 is 12 amino acids long. V lost 3 bases to trimming and J lost 15 bases; unmatched junction nucleotides: 6. Germline values: CDR1 KGHSH, CDR2 LQKENI. The CDR3 DNA reads as TGTGCCAGCTCACCCGGACAGGGGTATGCGCATTTT. It is translated as CASSPGQGYAHF. Looking up the rest from reference TRBV18 and TRBJ1-5 gives the full variable domain: NAGVMQNPRHLVRRRGQEARLRCSPMKGHSHVYWYRQLPEEGLKFMVYLQKENIIDESGMPKERFSAEFPKEGPSILRIQQVVRGDSAAYFCASSPGQGYAHFGDGTRLSIL.

The chain recombines TRBV5-8 with TRBJ1-1, with TRBD1 matching over 7 bases. The V gene end was trimmed by 0 bases and the J gene end by 5 bases; junction bases not matched to a gene: 7. This CDR3 has 15 amino acids. Germline-derived CDR1 and CDR2 are SGHTS and YDEGEE. For the CDR3, the DNA is TGTGCCAGCAGCTTGGGACAGGGCCGAGTAACTGAAGCTTTCTTT. Protein sequence: CASSLGQGRVTEAFF.

V usage is TRBV10-1 and J usage is TRBJ2-7; perhaps TRBD1 as D (6 bases). Trimming shortened V by 2 bases and J by 9 bases, and 20 bases separated the two germline ends. The CDR3 totals 15 residues. Per the germline V gene, CDR1 is WNHNN and CDR2 is SYGVQD (reference sequence). CDR3 region: CASSEGDNPPDGQYF. CDR3 sequence (DNA): TGCGCCAGCAGTGAGGGGGACAATCCCCCAGATGGGCAGTACTTC.

The chain links TRBV29-1 to TRBJ1-2, with D unresolved. Trimming stripped 3 bases from V and 5 bases from J, with 7 bases between. CDR3 length: 11 amino acids. The germline gives CDR1 SQVTM, CDR2 ANQGSEA. The chain's CDR3 is CSVDSGYGYTF. The CDR3 DNA reads as TGCAGCGTTGATAGTGGTTATGGCTACACCTTC.

This sequence joins TRBV6-6 and TRBJ1-1, with 7 positions matching TRBD1. The J segment lost 1 base and the V segment lost 8 bases, leaving 7 bases of the junction unmatched. Per the germline V gene, CDR1 is MNHNY and CDR2 is SVGAGI (reference sequence). CDR3 length: 14 residues. CDR3 coding DNA: TGTGCCAGCGTCCCGGGACAGCAGAACACTGAAGCTTTCTTT. This sequence encodes CASVPGQQNTEAFF.

This chain links TRBV27 with TRBJ2-1, with 9 nucleotides matching TRBD1. This CDR3 spans 17 amino acids. V lost 8 bases to trimming and J lost 7 bases; unmatched junction nucleotides: 18. Germline V gene sequence: CDR1 MNHEY, CDR2 SMNVEV (reference sequence). The CDR3 bases are TGTGCCAGCCGTTCTTTCCCGGGACAGGGAAATCGAAATGAGCAGTTCTTC. Translated: CASRSFPGQGNRNEQFF.

This sequence joins TRBV28 and TRBJ1-6; D gene unclear. This CDR3 is 17 amino acids long. From germline, CDR1 is MDHEN and CDR2 SYDVKM. Between the trimmed V and J ends, which lost 4 bases and 0 bases, there was a span of 13 bases. CDR3 protein: CASSSLAGFSYNSPLHF. Here the CDR3 DNA reads TGTGCCAGCAGTTCGCTCGCAGGATTCTCCTATAATTCACCCCTCCACTTT.

This rearrangement joins TRBV14 to TRBJ1-4; TRBD1 is a possible D gene (5 bases). Germline CDR1 SGHDN, CDR2 FVKESK. Trimming removed 1 base from V and 6 bases from J, with 15 bases in between. This CDR3 contains 16 residues. DNA of the CDR3: TGTGCCAGCAGCCAAGGGGGAGGCAGGGTTGATGAAAAACTGTTTTTT. Its protein product is CASSQGGGRVDEKLFF.

CDR3 amino acids: CASSLLVTGVNTEAFF. DNA for the CDR3: TGTGCCAGCAGTTTATTGGTGACAGGGGTGAACACTGAAGCTTTCTTT. The chain recombines TRBV27 with TRBJ1-1, with TRBD1 matching 8 bases. V trimming: 1 base; J trimming: 0 bases; junction bases outside the gene matches: 4. Germline V gene data show CDR1 as MNHEY and CDR2 as SMNVEV (reference sequence). The CDR3 is made up of 16 amino acids.

The rearrangement links TRBV19 to TRBJ2-3, with D tentatively TRBD1 (6 bases). The CDR3 totals 17 residues. Per the germline V gene, CDR1 is LNHDA and CDR2 is SQIVND (reference sequence). V lost 3 bases and J 0 bases, leaving 16 bases between the germline ends. The CDR3 DNA reads as TGTGCCAGTAGTATCCCCCTGGACAGAGCTAGCACAGATACGCAGTATTTT. Encoded protein: CASSIPLDRASTDTQYF.

The V call is TRBV11-2, the J call TRBJ1-4; D not certain. V was pared by 2 bases and J by 8 bases, with 9 bases between. The CDR3 is 13 amino acids. In germline, CDR1 is SGHAT, CDR2 FQNNGV. In nucleotides, the CDR3 is TGTGCCAGCAGCTTAATACGGTCGGAAAAACTGTTTTTT. Protein product: CASSLIRSEKLFF.

A few counts support this clone. The rearrangement uses TRBV6-4 and TRBJ2-1; TRBD1 aligns across 9 bases. Germline loops: CDR1 MRHNA, CDR2 SNTAGT. V lost 0 bases and J lost 3; bases outside the gene matches: 0. This CDR3 region has 15 residues. CDR3 sequence reads: CASSDSTGGYNEQFF. Written as DNA, the CDR3 is TGTGCCAGCAGTGACTCGACAGGGGGCTACAATGAGCAGTTCTTC.